A selection of T cell receptor beta chains follows, all from one sample in a study of blood T cell repertoires in COVID-19. The table came from immunoSEQ multiplex PCR; TCRdb's copy has only in-frame clones and leaves some out. The table records about 330,000 clones, 85% to 90% of them present only once. Sequencing used peripheral blood. Receptors originate from a woman in her 50s with active or convalescent COVID-19. Each CDR3 is given with its conserved first and last residue. A D gene is named only where the DNA matches it firmly.

TRBJ2-5	TRBD1	TRBV7-3	CASSLWDRGFQYF	TGTGCCAGCAGCTTGTGGGACAGGGGTTTCCAGTACTTC
TRBJ2-5	.	TRBV9	CASSVGLGGSQETQYF	TGTGCCAGCAGCGTAGGTTTGGGCGGGTCACAAGAGACCCAGTACTTC
TRBJ1-3	.	TRBV7-8	CASSADSGNTIYF	TGTGCCAGCAGCGCGGACAGTGGGAACACCATATATTTT
TRBJ2-5	.	TRBV12-3/TRBV12-4	CASSLGGQETQYF	TGTGCCAGCAGTTTAGGAGGGCAAGAGACCCAGTACTTC
TRBJ1-2	.	TRBV19	CAINDGGYYGYTF	TGTGCCATTAACGACGGCGGATACTATGGCTACACCTTC
TRBJ2-7	.	TRBV15	CATSRESTIGEQYF	TGTGCCACCAGCAGAGAAAGCACGATTGGCGAGCAGTACTTC
TRBJ1-5	.	TRBV2	CASSEIPPGGRGPQHF	TGTGCCAGCAGTGAAATCCCCCCGGGTGGTCGGGGGCCCCAGCATTTT
TRBJ2-1	.	TRBV28	CASRSGSSSYNEQFF	TGTGCCAGCAGGAGCGGATCCTCTTCCTACAATGAGCAGTTCTTC
TRBJ2-7	.	TRBV7-2	CASSSPPTGGYEQYF	TGTGCCAGCAGCTCCCCCCCGACAGGAGGCTACGAGCAGTACTTC
TRBJ2-5	.	TRBV5-1	CASSPSSSQETQYF	TGCGCCAGCAGCCCCTCTAGTTCCCAAGAGACCCAGTACTTC
TRBJ1-2	.	TRBV21-1	CASQSYVGYYGYTF	TGTGCCAGCCAGTCTTATGTGGGCTACTATGGCTACACCTTC